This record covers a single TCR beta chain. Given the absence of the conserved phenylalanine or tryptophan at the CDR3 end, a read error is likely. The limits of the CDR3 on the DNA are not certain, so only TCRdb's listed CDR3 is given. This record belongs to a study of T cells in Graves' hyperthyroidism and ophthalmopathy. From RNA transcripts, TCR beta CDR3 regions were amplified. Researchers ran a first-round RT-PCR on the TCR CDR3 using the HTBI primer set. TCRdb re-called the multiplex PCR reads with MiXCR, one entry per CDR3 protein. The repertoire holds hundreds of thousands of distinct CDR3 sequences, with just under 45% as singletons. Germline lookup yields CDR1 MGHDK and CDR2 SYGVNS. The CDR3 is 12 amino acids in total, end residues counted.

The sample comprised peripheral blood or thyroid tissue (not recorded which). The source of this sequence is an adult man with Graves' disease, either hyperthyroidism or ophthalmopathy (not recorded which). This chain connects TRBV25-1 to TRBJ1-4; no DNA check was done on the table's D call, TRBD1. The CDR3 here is CAGSEYTGGTEY.